Shown below are 28 T cell receptor beta chains from a single sample sequenced in a study of cytomegalovirus exposure and HLA in healthy donors. PCR involved 60 Vbeta and 13 Jbeta primers. Here immunoSEQ multiplex PCR was the method, and the copy in TCRdb shows in-frame clones only, minus some. There are 150,000 or so clones in the sample, with 1.5% to 2% held by the top ten. Sequencing was done on a sample of PBMCs. These receptors were obtained from a woman aged 50 to 60 in good health and CMV-seronegative.

The genes are TRBV9 and TRBJ2-7; no firm D call. The CDR3 runs to 10 residues. CDR1 is SGDLS and CDR2 is YYNGEE in the germline V gene. This CDR3 is CAKRSYEQYF. The CDR3 nucleotides are TGTGCTAAGAGGAGCTACGAGCAGTACTTC.

The rearrangement uses TRBV18 and TRBJ1-3, with 10 bases lining up with TRBD1. Germline V gene lookup returns CDR1 KGHSH and CDR2 LQKENI. This CDR3 is built from 15 residues. The CDR3 protein is CVRGSGQGSGNTIYF. Here the CDR3 DNA reads TGTGTCAGGGGTTCGGGACAGGGGTCCGGAAACACCATATATTTT.

This chain uses TRBV30 with TRBJ1-2; a possible D gene is TRBD1 (5 bases). Germline assignment: CDR1 GTSNPN and CDR2 SVGIG (reference sequence). The CDR3 contains 13 residues. Trimming removed 0 bases from V and 7 bases from J, with 12 bases in between. CDR3 DNA sequence: TGTGCCTGGAGTGTAAGTCAGGGAAGTGGCTACACCTTC. Translating it yields CAWSVSQGSGYTF.

The chain couples TRBV5-1 to TRBJ2-7; the match to TRBD1 covers 8 bases. The CDR3 covers 16 residues. Per germline, CDR1 SGHRS and CDR2 YFSETQ. The ends lost 4 bases at V and 0 bases at J; junction bases unmatched: 9. CDR3 region: CASSGGRTGNSYEQYF. The CDR3 nucleotides are TGCGCCAGCAGCGGGGGCAGGACAGGGAACTCCTACGAGCAGTACTTC.

V gene TRBV7-9 combines with J gene TRBJ2-5, with D possibly TRBD2 on 5 matching bases. This CDR3 is 13 amino acids long. Germline loops: CDR1 SEHNR, CDR2 FQNEAQ (reference sequence). V lost 0 bases, J lost 5 bases, and 7 bases lay in between. The CDR3 loop reads CASSLAGVETQYF. In DNA, the CDR3 is TGTGCCAGCAGCTTAGCGGGAGTGGAGACCCAGTACTTC.

The chain employs TRBV7-2 and TRBJ2-2; D perhaps matches TRBD2 (6 bases). The germline V gene has CDR1 SGHTA and CDR2 FQGNSA. The CDR3 has 16 residues. V lost 5 bases to trimming and J lost 2 bases, with 15 bases between them. CDR3 in DNA: TGTGCCAGCAGCAACTATTACGGGAGCAACACCGGGGAGCTGTTTTTT. It codes for CASSNYYGSNTGELFF.

The chain is built from TRBV5-6 and TRBJ1-1; D is perhaps TRBD1 (5 bases). CDR1 and CDR2 from the germline V gene are SGHDT and YYEEEE. V lost 5 bases and J lost 6, with 14 bases in between. The CDR3 is made up of 13 amino acids. The CDR3 loop is CASRRNGGAEAFF. The CDR3 DNA sequence: TGTGCCAGCAGACGGAATGGGGGGGCTGAAGCTTTCTTT.

The chain links TRBV6-6 to TRBJ1-1; D gene unclear. V was pared by 1 base and J by 5 bases, with 8 bases between. CDR1 and CDR2 (germline): MNHNY, SVGAGI (reference sequence). CDR3 size: 13 residues. In nucleotides, the CDR3 is TGTGCCAGCAGTTACTTATCGGTAACTGAAGCTTTCTTT. It is translated as CASSYLSVTEAFF.

The chain joins TRBV29-1 to TRBJ2-2; 10 bases agree with TRBD2. Germline V gives CDR1 SQVTM, CDR2 ANQGSEA. This CDR3 contains 14 residues. V was pared by 5 bases and J by 5 bases, with 5 bases of the junction left unmatched. CDR3 protein: CSVPSGRTTGELFF. CDR3 sequence (DNA): TGCAGCGTTCCTAGCGGGAGAACGACCGGGGAGCTGTTTTTT.

The gene calls are TRBV9 and TRBJ1-1; tentatively, D is TRBD1 (6 bases). The CDR3 runs to 14 residues. Germline V CDR1 and CDR2: SGDLS, YYNGEE. Deletions cut 2 bases from V and 4 bases from J, with 12 bases between. Here the CDR3 reads CASSVSGESTEAFF. CDR3 bases: TGTGCCAGCAGCGTGTCAGGGGAGAGCACTGAAGCTTTCTTT.

The chain is built from TRBV29-1 and TRBJ2-2; 9 nucleotides agree with TRBD1. The germline gives CDR1 SQVTM, CDR2 ANQGSEA. Trimming removed 6 bases from V and 3 bases from J; junction bases left unmatched: 11. CDR3 length: 16 amino acids. The CDR3 sequence: CSVATGTGKDTGELFF. The DNA of the CDR3 is TGCAGCGTGGCAACCGGGACAGGGAAAGACACCGGGGAGCTGTTTTTT.

Details on this clone: This specimen includes other DNA sequences encoding the same CDR3. The chain employs TRBV18 and TRBJ1-3; the D gene is possibly TRBD1 (5 bases). V lost 3 bases to trimming and J lost 4 bases, with 7 bases between them. The CDR3 sequence is 13 residues long. Germline loops: CDR1 KGHSH, CDR2 LQKENI. The DNA for the CDR3 is TGTGCCAGCTCACCGGCAGGGGGAAACACCATATATTTT. Translating gives CASSPAGGNTIYF.

The chain recombines TRBV6-4 with TRBJ2-3; 9 nucleotides agree with TRBD2. The V gene's germline CDR1 is MRHNA and CDR2 SNTAGT. This CDR3 is 16 amino acids long. V gave up 1 base and J gave up 4 bases; unmatched junction bases: 6. The CDR3 bases are TGTGCCAGCAGTGACTTCCTTAGCGGGAGTGCAGATACGCAGTATTTT. Translated, it gives CASSDFLSGSADTQYF.

The CDR3 region has the DNA TGTGCCAGCAGCTTTCTTACTAGAGCTAACTATGGCTACACCTTC. As protein: CASSFLTRANYGYTF. This chain links TRBV7-9 with TRBJ1-2; D is unclear. Between the trimmed V and J ends, which lost 3 bases and 0 bases, there was a span of 11 bases. The CDR3 contains 15 residues. Germline V gene sequence: CDR1 SEHNR, CDR2 FQNEAQ (reference sequence).

The genes are TRBV7-9 and TRBJ2-5; TRBD2 might be the D (6 bases). The J call may be wrong; the DNA end is better matched by TRBJ2-7. Germline V lookup: CDR1 SEHNR, CDR2 FQNEAQ (reference sequence). The CDR3 consists of 14 residues. In DNA, the CDR3 is TGTGCCAGCAGCTCCAGTGCGGGAATTTACGAGCAGTACTTC. Protein sequence: CASSSSAGIYEQYF.

The chain employs TRBV28 and TRBJ1-1; D not certain. Germline CDR1 reads MDHEN; CDR2 reads SYDVKM. V dropped 7 bases and J dropped 2 bases, with 20 bases sitting between them. This CDR3 contains 16 residues. CDR3 protein: CASITGLKGINTEAFF. The CDR3, as DNA: TGTGCCAGCATAACCGGACTAAAAGGAATTAACACTGAAGCTTTCTTT.

J is TRBJ2-5 and V is TRBV5-4; 9 bases align to TRBD2. Germline CDR1 reads SGHNT; CDR2 reads YYREEE (reference sequence). The CDR3 length is 15 residues. Trimming cost V 4 bases and J 6 bases; bases outside gene matches: 10. As DNA, the CDR3 is TGTGCCAGCAGCACGGGACTAGCTGGTAGGCAGACCCAGTACTTC. Protein product: CASSTGLAGRQTQYF.

The rearrangement uses TRBV15 and TRBJ2-5; possible D gene TRBD1, 6 bases. The CDR3 is 16 amino acids. The V end was cut by 1 base, the J end by 2 bases, with 14 bases between. The germline V gene has CDR1 LNHNV and CDR2 YYDKDF (reference sequence). The CDR3 here is CATSRVGRGPQETQYF. The CDR3 bases are TGTGCCACCAGCAGAGTAGGCAGGGGTCCTCAAGAGACCCAGTACTTC.

The V gene is TRBV4-1, the J gene TRBJ2-5; 10 bases align to TRBD2. Looked up from germline, CDR1 is MGHRA and CDR2 is YSYEKL. The CDR3 loop spans 15 amino acids. J lost 2 bases, V lost 1 base, and 1 base had no gene match. Here the CDR3 DNA reads TGCGCCAGCAGCCAAGTAGCGGGGGGTCAAGAGACCCAGTACTTC. It codes for CASSQVAGGQETQYF.

The chain links TRBV6-5 to TRBJ1-2; D ambiguous. This CDR3 is 13 amino acids long. The V end lost 6 bases, the J end lost 0 bases, and 8 bases lay between the germline ends. The germline CDR1 and CDR2 sequences are MNHEY and SVGAGI. The CDR3 DNA follows: TGTGCCAGCAGCCTAGTGGCTAACTATGGCTACACCTTC. It yields the protein CASSLVANYGYTF.

The chain combines TRBV7-9 with TRBJ1-1; D might be TRBD1 (5 bases). The CDR3 is made up of 14 amino acids. V was trimmed by 1 base and J by 5 bases, leaving 11 bases between them. Germline CDR1 and CDR2: SEHNR and FQNEAQ (reference sequence). CDR3 region: CASSLGGRGTEAFF. In DNA form, the CDR3 reads TGTGCCAGCAGCTTAGGAGGGCGGGGGACTGAAGCTTTCTTT.

This chain connects TRBV5-1 to TRBJ1-2; 8 bases are a match to TRBD1. Germline lookup yields CDR1 SGHRS and CDR2 YFSETQ. The CDR3 totals 12 residues. V dropped 2 bases and J dropped 10; count of bases not matched to a gene: 4. The CDR3, as DNA: TGCGCCAGCAGCTTAGGACAGGGAATCTACACCTTC. The encoded protein is CASSLGQGIYTF.

The chain links TRBV15 to TRBJ1-2, with TRBD1 as a possible D gene (5 bases). The CDR3 consists of 13 residues. Trimming left V 0 bases short and J 5 bases short, with 7 bases between. Germline V lookup: CDR1 LNHNV, CDR2 YYDKDF (reference sequence). The CDR3 DNA follows: TGTGCCACCAGCAGAGATCAGGGTTATGGCTACACCTTC. This codes for CATSRDQGYGYTF.

The chain is built from TRBV18 and TRBJ2-1; D might be TRBD2 (5 bases). Deletions cut 0 bases from V and 7 bases from J, with 16 bases between. Germline CDR1 KGHSH, CDR2 LQKENI. The CDR3 sequence is 16 residues long. The DNA of the CDR3 is TGTGCCAGCTCACCACCCAGCGGAGCACTAGTGAATGAGCAGTTCTTC. Protein: CASSPPSGALVNEQFF. Combining the CDR3 with reference TRBV18 and TRBJ2-1 gives the whole variable domain NAGVMQNPRHLVRRRGQEARLRCSPMKGHSHVYWYRQLPEEGLKFMVYLQKENIIDESGMPKERFSAEFPKEGPSILRIQQVVRGDSAAYFCASSPPSGALVNEQFFGPGTRLTVL.

The gene calls are TRBV7-8 and TRBJ2-1, with 12 bases identical to TRBD2. The CDR3 runs to 16 residues. Per germline, CDR1 SGHVS and CDR2 FQNEAQ. The V segment lost 2 bases and the J segment 4 bases; nucleotides outside the gene matches: 3. The CDR3 sequence is CASSLILAGGYNEQFF. DNA for the CDR3: TGTGCCAGCAGCTTAATTCTAGCGGGAGGGTACAATGAGCAGTTCTTC. Full variable domain (outside the CDR3, taken from reference TRBV7-8 and TRBJ2-1): GAGVSQSPRYKVAKRGQDVALRCDPISGHVSLFWYQQALGQGPEFLTYFQNEAQLDKSGLPSDRFFAERPEGSVSTLKIQRTQQEDSAVYLCASSLILAGGYNEQFFGPGTRLTVL.

The chain links TRBV10-3 to TRBJ1-2; tentative D call: TRBD1 (6 bases). The length of the CDR3 is 15 residues. Germline V gene sequence: CDR1 ENHRY, CDR2 SYGVKD. Trimming took 0 bases from V and 7 from J, leaving 15 bases between them. The CDR3 loop reads CAISESTGRVAGYTF. For the CDR3, the DNA is TGTGCCATCAGTGAGTCTACAGGGAGGGTGGCTGGCTACACCTTC.

The V and J genes are TRBV18 and TRBJ1-1, with 10 bases that match TRBD1. Trimming took 1 base from V and 7 from J; bases not matched to a gene: 6. Per germline, CDR1 KGHSH and CDR2 LQKENI. The CDR3 loop spans 15 amino acids. The CDR3 DNA is TGTGCCAGCTCACCACTGACCGGGACAGGGGTTGAAGCTTTCTTT. Translation: CASSPLTGTGVEAFF.

The chain couples TRBV6-5 to TRBJ2-3; 9 bases align to TRBD2. The ends lost 6 bases at V and 0 bases at J; junction bases unmatched: 4. There are 15 residues in the CDR3. The germline V gene has CDR1 MNHEY and CDR2 SVGAGI. CDR3 sequence: CASRIAGASTDTQYF. The CDR3 bases are TGTGCCAGCAGGATAGCGGGGGCTAGCACAGATACGCAGTATTTT.